The sample holds a few counts of the clone carrying this T cell receptor (beta chain). This sample was included in a study of blood T cell repertoires in COVID-19. The V gene's germline CDR1 is SNHLY and CDR2 FYNNEI. V trimming: 8 bases; J trimming: 4 bases; junction bases outside the gene matches: 9. The CDR3 is 14 amino acids. The assay was immunoSEQ multiplex PCR, and TCRdb's table has in-frame clones only and misses some. Of about 89,000 clones listed, more than 65% are singletons. One Seattle source followed patients from active infection through their disease course. The chain carries TRBV2 and TRBJ1-2; 8 bases fit TRBD1. This TCR was recovered from a man aged 70-80 years with COVID-19, enrolled during active disease. The sequenced sample was peripheral blood. The CDR3 nucleotides read TGTGCCAGCTCCGACGCGGGACAGGCCTATGGCTACACCTTC. Its protein product is CASSDAGQAYGYTF.